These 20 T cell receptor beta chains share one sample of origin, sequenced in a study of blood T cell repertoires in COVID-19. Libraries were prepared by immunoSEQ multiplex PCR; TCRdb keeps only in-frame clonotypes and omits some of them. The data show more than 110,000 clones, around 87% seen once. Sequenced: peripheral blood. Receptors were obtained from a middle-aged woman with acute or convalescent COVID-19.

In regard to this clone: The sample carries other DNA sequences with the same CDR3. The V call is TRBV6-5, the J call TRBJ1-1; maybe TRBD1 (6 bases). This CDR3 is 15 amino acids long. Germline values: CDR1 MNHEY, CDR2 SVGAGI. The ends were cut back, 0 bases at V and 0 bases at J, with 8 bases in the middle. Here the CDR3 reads CASSYSGTLNTEAFF. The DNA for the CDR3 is TGTGCCAGCAGTTACTCTGGGACACTGAACACTGAAGCTTTCTTT.

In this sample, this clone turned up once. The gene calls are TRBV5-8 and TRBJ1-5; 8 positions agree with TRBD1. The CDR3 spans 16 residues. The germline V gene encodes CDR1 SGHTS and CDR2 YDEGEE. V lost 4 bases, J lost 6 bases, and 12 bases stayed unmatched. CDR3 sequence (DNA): TGTGCCAGCAGCGAACCGGGACAGGATGGTAGTCAGCCCCAGCATTTT. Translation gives CASSEPGQDGSQPQHF.

CDR3 sequence (DNA): TGTGCCAGCAGTTTAGGGGCCATTTACGGCTATGGCTACACCTTC. Translation: CASSLGAIYGYGYTF. The chain links TRBV28 to TRBJ1-2; perhaps TRBD1 as D (5 bases). This CDR3 region has 15 residues. Germline V gene sequence: CDR1 MDHEN, CDR2 SYDVKM. V lost 2 bases to trimming and J lost 4 bases, with 14 bases between them.

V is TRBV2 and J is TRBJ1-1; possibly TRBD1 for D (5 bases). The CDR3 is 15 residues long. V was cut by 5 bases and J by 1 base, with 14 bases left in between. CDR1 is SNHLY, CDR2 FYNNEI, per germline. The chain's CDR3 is CASSPREGKNTEAFF. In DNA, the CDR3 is TGTGCCAGCAGTCCCCGGGAGGGGAAGAACACTGAAGCTTTCTTT.

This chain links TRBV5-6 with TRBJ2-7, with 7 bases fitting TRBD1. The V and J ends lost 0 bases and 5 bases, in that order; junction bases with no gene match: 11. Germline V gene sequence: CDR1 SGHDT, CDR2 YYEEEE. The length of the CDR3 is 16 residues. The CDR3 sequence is CASSLGRQGSFNEQYF. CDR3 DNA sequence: TGTGCCAGCAGCTTGGGGCGACAGGGCTCCTTTAACGAGCAGTACTTC.

CDR3 protein: CASSLRDWSYEQYF. The DNA for the CDR3 is TGTGCCAGCAGCCTCCGGGACTGGTCCTACGAGCAGTACTTC. This chain uses TRBV3-1 (or the pseudogene TRBV3-2) with TRBJ2-7, with D possibly matching TRBD2 (6 bases). The V end was cut by 4 bases, the J end by 1 base, with 11 bases between. CDR1 and CDR2 from the germline V gene are LGHDT and YNNKEL (reference sequence). CDR3 length: 14 residues.

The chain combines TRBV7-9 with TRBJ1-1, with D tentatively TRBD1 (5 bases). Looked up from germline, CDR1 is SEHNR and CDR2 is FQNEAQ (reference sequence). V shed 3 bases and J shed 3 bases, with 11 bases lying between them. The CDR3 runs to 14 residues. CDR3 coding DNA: TGTGCCAGCAGCTTCGGGGGGTGGGACACTGAAGCTTTCTTT. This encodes CASSFGGWDTEAFF.

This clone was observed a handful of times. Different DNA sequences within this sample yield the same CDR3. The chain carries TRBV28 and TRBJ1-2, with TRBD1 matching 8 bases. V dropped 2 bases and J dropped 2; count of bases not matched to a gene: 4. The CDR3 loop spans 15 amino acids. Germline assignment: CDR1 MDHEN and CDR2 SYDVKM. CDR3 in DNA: TGTGCCAGCAGTTTAAATTCAGGGGGCAACTATGGCTACACCTTC. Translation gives CASSLNSGGNYGYTF.

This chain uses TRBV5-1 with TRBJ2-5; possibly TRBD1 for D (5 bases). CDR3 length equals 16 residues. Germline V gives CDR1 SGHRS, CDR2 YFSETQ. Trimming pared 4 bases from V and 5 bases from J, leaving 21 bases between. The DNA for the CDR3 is TGCGCCAGCAGCACAAATGTGATGGGCTCAGGGGAGACCCAGTACTTC. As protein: CASSTNVMGSGETQYF. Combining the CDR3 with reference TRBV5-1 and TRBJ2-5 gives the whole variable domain KAGVTQTPRYLIKTRGQQVTLSCSPISGHRSVSWYQQTPGQGLQFLFEYFSETQRNKGNFPGRFSGRQFSNSRSEMNVSTLELGDSALYLCASSTNVMGSGETQYFGPGTRLLVL.

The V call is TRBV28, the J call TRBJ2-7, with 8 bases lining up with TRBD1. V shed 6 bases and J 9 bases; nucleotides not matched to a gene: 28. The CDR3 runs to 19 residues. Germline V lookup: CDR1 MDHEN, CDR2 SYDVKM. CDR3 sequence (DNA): TGTGCCAGCAGCCTGGTTTCCAGGGGGCTTGTCACAACTTGGGTCGGGCAGTACTTC. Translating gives CASSLVSRGLVTTWVGQYF.

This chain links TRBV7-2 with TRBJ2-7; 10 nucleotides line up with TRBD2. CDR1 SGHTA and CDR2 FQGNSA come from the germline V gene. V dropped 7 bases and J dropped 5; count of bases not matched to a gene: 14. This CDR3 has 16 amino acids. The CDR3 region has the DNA TGTGCCAGCACCCAGCCGAGCGGGGGGGCCAAGAACGAGCAGTACTTC. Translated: CASTQPSGGAKNEQYF.

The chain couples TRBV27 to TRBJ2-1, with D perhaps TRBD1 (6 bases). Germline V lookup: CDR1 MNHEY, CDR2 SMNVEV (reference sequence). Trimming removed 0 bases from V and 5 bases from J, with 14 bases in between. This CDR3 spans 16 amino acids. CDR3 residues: CASSLSVGGAHNEQFF. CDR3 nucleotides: TGTGCCAGCAGTTTATCCGTTGGGGGCGCCCACAATGAGCAGTTCTTC.

CDR3 sequence: CASSPGGDTAINYGYTF. DNA of the CDR3: TGTGCCAGCAGCCCCGGGGGGGATACAGCGATTAACTATGGCTACACCTTC. The J gene is TRBJ1-2, the V gene TRBV4-2, with a weak D call TRBD1 (5 bases). Trimming took 4 bases from V and 1 from J, leaving 19 bases between them. The CDR3 is made up of 17 amino acids. CDR1 and CDR2 (germline): LGHNA, YNFKEQ.

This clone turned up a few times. The CDR3 nucleotides are TGTGCCTTATCCGGGACAGCTAAACTTGAAGTCTATGGCTACACCTTC. As protein: CALSGTAKLEVYGYTF. The genes are TRBV30 and TRBJ1-2; 7 bases line up with TRBD1. The CDR3 consists of 16 residues. Unmatched junction bases numbered 18, after V lost 7 bases and J lost 4 bases. The V gene's germline CDR1 is GTSNPN and CDR2 SVGIG (reference sequence).

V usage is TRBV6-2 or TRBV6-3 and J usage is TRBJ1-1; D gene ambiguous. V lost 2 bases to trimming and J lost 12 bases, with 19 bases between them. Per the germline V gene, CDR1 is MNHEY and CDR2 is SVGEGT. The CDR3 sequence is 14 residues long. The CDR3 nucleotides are TGTGCCAGCAGTTACCTAGCCGAACCACTACTACCTTTCTTT. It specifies CASSYLAEPLLPFF.

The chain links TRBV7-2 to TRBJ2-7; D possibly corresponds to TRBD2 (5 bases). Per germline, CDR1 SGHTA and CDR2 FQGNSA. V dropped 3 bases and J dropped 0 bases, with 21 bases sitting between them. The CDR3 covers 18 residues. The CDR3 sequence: CASSFTGLAYSSSYEQYF. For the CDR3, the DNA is TGTGCCAGCAGCTTTACCGGGCTAGCTTATTCGAGCTCCTACGAGCAGTACTTC.

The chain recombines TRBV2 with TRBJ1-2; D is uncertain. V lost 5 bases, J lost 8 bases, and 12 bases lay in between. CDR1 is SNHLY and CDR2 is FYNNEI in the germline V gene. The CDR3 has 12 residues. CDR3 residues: CASSLSGRGYTF. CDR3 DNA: TGTGCCAGCAGTTTAAGCGGTCGCGGCTACACCTTC.

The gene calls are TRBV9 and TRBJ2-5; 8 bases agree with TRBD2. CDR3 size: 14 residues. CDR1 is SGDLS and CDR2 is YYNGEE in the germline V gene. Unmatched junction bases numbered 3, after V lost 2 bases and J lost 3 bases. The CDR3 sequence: CASSVNSGEETQYF. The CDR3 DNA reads TGTGCCAGCAGCGTGAATAGCGGGGAAGAGACCCAGTACTTC.

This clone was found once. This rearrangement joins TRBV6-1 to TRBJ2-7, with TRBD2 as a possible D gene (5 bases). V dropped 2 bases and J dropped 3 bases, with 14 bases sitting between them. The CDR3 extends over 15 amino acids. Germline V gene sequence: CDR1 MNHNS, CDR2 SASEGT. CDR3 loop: CASSEIQLVSYEQYF. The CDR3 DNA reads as TGTGCCAGCAGTGAAATTCAACTAGTTAGCTACGAGCAGTACTTC.

CDR3 protein: CASSGGGTLVYGYTF. CDR3 nucleotides: TGTGCCAGCAGCGGGGGAGGGACCCTCGTCTATGGCTACACCTTC. This chain uses TRBV9 with TRBJ1-2, with a tentative D call TRBD1 (5 bases). V dropped 3 bases and J dropped 4 bases, with 16 bases sitting between them. The CDR3 is 15 residues long. Germline loops: CDR1 SGDLS, CDR2 YYNGEE.